These 18 T cell receptor beta chains share one sample of origin, sequenced in a study of blood T cell repertoires in COVID-19. Measured with immunoSEQ multiplex PCR; TCRdb has only the in-frame clones, and not every one. The data show about 250,000 clones, 87% seen once. Sequencing input: PBMCs or T cells enriched from blood (not recorded which). The receptors stem from a woman aged 25-40 years with acute COVID-19.

The chain has TRBV30 and TRBJ1-1, with TRBD1 matching over 7 bases. V trimming: 8 bases; J trimming: 6 bases; junction bases outside the gene matches: 9. The germline V gene encodes CDR1 GTSNPN and CDR2 SVGIG (reference sequence). This CDR3 region has 12 residues. CDR3 sequence: CAGQGGGPEAFF. The CDR3 DNA sequence: TGTGCCGGGCAAGGAGGGGGCCCTGAAGCTTTCTTT.

The chain is built from TRBV24-1 and TRBJ2-1, with 12 bases aligning to TRBD2. CDR1 and CDR2 from the germline V gene are KGHDR and SFDVKD. This CDR3 comprises 16 residues. V lost 4 bases, J lost 2 bases, and 2 bases stayed unmatched. The CDR3: CATSDPSGGAYNEQFF. DNA for the CDR3: TGTGCCACCAGTGACCCTAGCGGGGGGGCCTACAATGAGCAGTTCTTC.

V and J are TRBV28 and TRBJ1-5; 8 bases map to TRBD1. The V gene end was trimmed by 2 bases and the J gene end by 6 bases; junction bases not matched to a gene: 3. Germline V CDR1 and CDR2: MDHEN, SYDVKM. The CDR3 has 14 amino acids. DNA for the CDR3: TGTGCCAGCAGTTTACGGACAGGGAGTCAGCCCCAGCATTTT. It yields the protein CASSLRTGSQPQHF.

The CDR3 region is CAWSVSGFPDYGYTF. The CDR3 nucleotides read TGTGCCTGGAGTGTATCCGGTTTCCCTGACTATGGCTACACCTTC. V usage is TRBV30 and J usage is TRBJ1-2, with no clear D. CDR1 is GTSNPN and CDR2 is SVGIG in the germline V gene (reference sequence). Trimming pared 0 bases from V and 3 bases from J, leaving 14 bases between. This CDR3 has 15 residues. Full variable domain (rest looked up from reference TRBV30 and TRBJ1-2): SQTIHQWPATLVQPVGSPLSLECTVEGTSNPNLYWYRQAAGRGLQLLFYSVGIGQISSEVPQNLSASRPQDRQFILSSKKLLLSDSGFYLCAWSVSGFPDYGYTFGSGTRLTVV.

V usage is TRBV28 and J usage is TRBJ2-1; D remains unclear. Germline assignment: CDR1 MDHEN and CDR2 SYDVKM. The CDR3 contains 14 residues. Trimming pared 10 bases from V and 3 bases from J, leaving 16 bases between. The CDR3 nucleotides read TGTGCCATCGCCCGAACAGCCTACTACAATGAGCAGTTCTTC. It specifies CAIARTAYYNEQFF. Variable domain in full (rest from reference TRBV28 and TRBJ2-1): DVKVTQSSRYLVKRTGEKVFLECVQDMDHENMFWYRQDPGLGLRLIYFSYDVKMKEKGDIPEGYSVSREKKERFSLILESASTNQTSMYLCAIARTAYYNEQFFGPGTRLTVL.

This chain connects TRBV30 to TRBJ1-2; the match to TRBD1 covers 9 bases. The junction had 10 bases not matched to a gene; V was cut back by 7 bases and J by 7 bases. CDR3 length equals 13 residues. Germline-derived CDR1 and CDR2 are GTSNPN and SVGIG (reference sequence). CDR3 coding DNA: TGTGCCTTGGAGGCGGGACAGGGAATTGGCTACACCTTC. Translated, it gives CALEAGQGIGYTF. Looking up the rest from reference TRBV30 and TRBJ1-2 gives the full variable domain: SQTIHQWPATLVQPVGSPLSLECTVEGTSNPNLYWYRQAAGRGLQLLFYSVGIGQISSEVPQNLSASRPQDRQFILSSKKLLLSDSGFYLCALEAGQGIGYTFGSGTRLTVV.

This chain uses TRBV11-2 with TRBJ2-3; the match to TRBD2 covers 11 bases. Germline V gives CDR1 SGHAT, CDR2 FQNNGV. Trimming cost V 3 bases and J 1 base; bases outside gene matches: 6. The CDR3 totals 17 residues. CDR3 sequence: CASSFTSGGRGTDTQYF. Written as DNA, the CDR3 is TGTGCCAGCAGCTTCACTAGCGGGGGTCGAGGCACAGATACGCAGTATTTT.

CDR3 in amino acids: CASRSGTGDYGYTF. For the CDR3, the DNA is TGTGCCAGCCGTTCCGGGACGGGGGACTATGGCTACACCTTC. The rearrangement joins TRBV6-4 to TRBJ1-2; D is perhaps TRBD1 (5 bases). Germline loops: CDR1 MRHNA, CDR2 SNTAGT. The CDR3 totals 14 residues. Trimming stripped 8 bases from V and 3 bases from J, with 16 bases between.

The chain recombines TRBV5-1 with TRBJ1-6, with TRBD1 matching 9 bases. Germline CDR1 reads SGHRS; CDR2 reads YFSETQ. The ends lost 4 bases at V and 6 bases at J; junction bases unmatched: 8. The CDR3 is 16 amino acids. CDR3 amino acids: CASSLTGGTFNSPLHF. The DNA for the CDR3 is TGCGCCAGCAGCCTGACAGGGGGGACCTTTAATTCACCCCTCCACTTT.

CDR3 sequence (DNA): TGTGCCAGCTCTGGACTTCCCAATTCACCCCTCCACTTT. Protein sequence: CASSGLPNSPLHF. The chain carries TRBV7-6 and TRBJ1-6; D unclear. The CDR3 extends over 13 amino acids. CDR1 and CDR2 from the germline V gene are SGHVS and FNYEAQ. Trimming pared 8 bases from V and 7 bases from J, leaving 12 bases between.

The chain combines TRBV9 with TRBJ1-1; D remains ambiguous. V dropped 3 bases and J dropped 1 base, with 10 bases sitting between them. There are 14 residues in the CDR3. Germline lookup yields CDR1 SGDLS and CDR2 YYNGEE. CDR3 loop: CASSADGGNTEAFF. CDR3 coding DNA: TGTGCCAGCAGCGCCGACGGAGGGAACACTGAAGCTTTCTTT.

Points on this clone: One junction end does not reproduce the germline sequence, and a read error may be involved. V is TRBV7-7 and J is TRBJ2-5; tentative D call: TRBD1 (6 bases). This CDR3 is 15 amino acids long. Germline V gene data show CDR1 as SSHAT and CDR2 as FNYEAQ (reference sequence). The CDR3 loop reads CASSALGTSQETQYF. The CDR3 DNA sequence: TGTGCTAGCAGCGCACTCGGGACATCCCAAGAGACCCAGTACTTC.

The chain employs TRBV7-3 and TRBJ2-2; TRBD2 agrees at 7 bases. CDR1 is SGHTA, CDR2 FQGTGA, per germline. J gave up 4 bases and V 2 bases, and 1 base lay outside the gene matches. The CDR3 spans 14 residues. The CDR3 region is CASSLPGGTGELFF. The CDR3 DNA reads TGTGCCAGCAGCTTACCGGGGGGCACCGGGGAGCTGTTTTTT.

The genes are TRBV7-6 and TRBJ2-5; 7 bases line up with TRBD2. Looked up from germline, CDR1 is SGHVS and CDR2 is FNYEAQ. With V trimmed by 3 bases and J by 1 base, 17 bases remained unmatched. The CDR3 totals 19 residues. CDR3 coding DNA: TGTGCCAGCAGCTTCGGTCCCCCCACCCGAACTAGCGTCCAAGAGACCCAGTACTTC. Amino acids: CASSFGPPTRTSVQETQYF.

This clone has more than one count but fewer than ten. This chain uses TRBV11-2 with TRBJ1-3; TRBD1 is a possible D gene (5 bases). The CDR3 consists of 15 residues. The germline V gene encodes CDR1 SGHAT and CDR2 FQNNGV. V shed 1 base and J shed 8 bases, with 15 bases lying between them. CDR3 bases: TGTGCCAGCAGCTTAGGTCGATCGCAGGGATACACCATATATTTT. Protein sequence: CASSLGRSQGYTIYF.

This chain uses TRBV18 with TRBJ1-4; 7 nucleotides line up with TRBD1. V dropped 6 bases and J dropped 6; count of bases not matched to a gene: 7. Germline lookup yields CDR1 KGHSH and CDR2 LQKENI. The CDR3 is 14 amino acids. The CDR3 loop is CASSPNRGDEKLFF. The CDR3 region has the DNA TGTGCCAGCTCTCCAAACAGGGGCGATGAAAAACTGTTTTTT.

The count of this clone is one. This chain links TRBV18 with TRBJ1-5; 11 positions match TRBD1. CDR1 is KGHSH and CDR2 is LQKENI in the germline V gene. J was trimmed by 6 bases and V by 3 bases; bases with no gene match: 4. The CDR3 runs 15 residues. The CDR3 nucleotides are TGTGCCAGCTCACCCTGGGACAGGGGGGTTCAGCCCCAGCATTTT. Amino acid sequence: CASSPWDRGVQPQHF.

The J gene is TRBJ1-3, the V gene TRBV28; TRBD1 might be the D (5 bases). This CDR3 comprises 14 residues. The V gene's germline CDR1 is MDHEN and CDR2 SYDVKM. V lost 10 bases to trimming and J lost 5 bases, with 18 bases between them. In DNA form, the CDR3 reads TGTGCCACCATGGGGGGGGGTAGCAGAAACACCATATATTTT. Its protein product is CATMGGGSRNTIYF.